This TCR beta chain was documented in a study of response to subunit inactivated influenza vaccine. Germline V lookup: CDR1 SGHRS, CDR2 YFSETQ. The CDR3 spans 16 residues. With 1 base clipped from V and 3 bases from J, the junction kept 6 bases outside the gene matches. MiXCR was run by TCRdb on the RT-PCR reads, yielding one entry per CDR3 protein. The data hold more than 450,000 distinct CDR3 sequences, with roughly 10% observed a single time. These data also featured in a second study, about T cells expressing NK-cell markers. That report adds: For TCR beta, cDNA was produced by 5'RACE template switching with UMIs. These clonotypes additionally ranked first within the CD3+CD56-NKG2C+ fraction of a few donors.

The rearrangement uses TRBV5-1 and TRBJ2-1, with 8 positions matching TRBD1. This sequence was found in a man aged 45-65 years who received an inactivated influenza vaccine. Sequenced material: PBMCs from blood, taken on the day of vaccination. The DNA for the CDR3 is TGCGCCAGCAGCTTGTACGGGGGACAGGTCTACAATGAGCAGTTCTTC. Its translation is CASSLYGGQVYNEQFF.